The rows below give T cell receptor beta chains drawn from one sample of a study of PD-L1 blockade in urothelial cancer. Generated by immunoSEQ multiplex PCR, the TCRdb table keeps only in-frame clones and is missing some. The sample shows about 66,000 clones, roughly 90% of them seen only once. The specimen was PBMCs, collected around atezolizumab (anti-PD-L1) treatment. Receptor source: a man aged 60-69 years with urothelial cancer. The CDR3 runs from the conserved cysteine through the conserved F or W. The D gene is left open where the match is weak. For some rows the clone size is stated as once, few or many, or as a class when expanded; others skip it.

>TRBV5-1|.|TRBD2|TRBJ2-3|16
TGCGCCAGCAGCGCCGCCGGGACTACTATCACAGATACGCAGTATTTT
CASSAAGTTITDTQYF
>TRBV21-1|.|.|TRBJ2-5|16
TGTGCCAGCAGAGACAGGGGCGGCATAAGGGAAGAGACCCAGTACTTC
CASRDRGGIREETQYF
>TRBV5-1|.|TRBD1|TRBJ2-2|16
TGCGCCAGCCTACGAGGGGACAGGGTGAACACCGGGGAGCTGTTTTTT
CASLRGDRVNTGELFF
>TRBV23-1|.|.|TRBJ2-7|14
TGCGCCAGCAGTCAATCGATCCAGTGCGGCGAGCAGTACTTC
CASSQSIQCGEQYF
>TRBV28|.|TRBD1|TRBJ2-7|13
TGTGCCAGCAGCATTACAGGGGCGACCGAGCAGTACTTC
CASSITGATEQYF
>TRBV4-2|.|.|TRBJ2-3|17
TGTGCCAGCAGCCAAGAGGGCCGAGGACAGAACACAGATACGCAGTATTTT
CASSQEGRGQNTDTQYF
>TRBV9|.|.|TRBJ2-5|13
TGTGCCAGCAGCGTCCTAGCTCGGGAGACCCAGTACTTC
CASSVLARETQYF
>TRBV5-8|once|TRBD1|TRBJ1-5|19
TGTGCCAGCAGCCGACATGGGGGACAGATTCCTTATAGCAATCAGCCCCAGCATTTT
CASSRHGGQIPYSNQPQHF
>TRBV9|once|.|TRBJ2-5|13
TGTGCCAGCAGTTACTCCCACAGGGAGACCCAGTACTTC
CASSYSHRETQYF
>TRBV18|.|TRBD2|TRBJ2-3|17
TGTGCCAGCTCCCCCGTTGTTGGGACTAGCGGGAGAGATACGCAGTATTTT
CASSPVVGTSGRDTQYF
>TRBV19|once|.|TRBJ1-1|14
TGTGCCAGTAGTATGATAGTAGCGAACACTGAAGCTTTCTTT
CASSMIVANTEAFF
>TRBV7-9|.|TRBD2|TRBJ2-1|15
TGTGCCAGCAGTTTGACTAGCGGGGGGTATAATGAGCAGTTCTTC
CASSLTSGGYNEQFF
>TRBV7-2|few|TRBD2|TRBJ2-1|16
TGTGCCAGCAGCTTAGAACTAGCGGGAGCCCTTTTGGGGCAGTTCTTC
CASSLELAGALLGQFF
>TRBV18|.|TRBD1|TRBJ1-1|16
TGTGCCAGCTCACCACCGGGACAGGTCCCTGGTATTGAAGCTTTCTTT
CASSPPGQVPGIEAFF
>TRBV11-1|once|.|TRBJ2-2|13
TGTGCCAGCAGCCAAACGGAGTACGGGGAGCTGTTTTTT
CASSQTEYGELFF
>TRBV9|.|.|TRBJ2-3|15
TGTGCCAGCAGCGTAGGGGGGGTTAGCACAGATACGCAGTATTTT
CASSVGGVSTDTQYF
>TRBV30|once|.|TRBJ2-2|13
TGTGCCTGGGAGCAGGGGAACACCGGGGAGCTGTTTTTT
CAWEQGNTGELFF
>TRBV30|.|.|TRBJ1-5|14
TGTGCCTGGAGTGTACTGGGAGGGGATCGGCCCCAGCATTTT
CAWSVLGGDRPQHF
>TRBV6-5|.|TRBD2|TRBJ2-7|16
TGTGCCAGCAGTTACAGGCAGGGCGGGAGTGGCTACGAGCAGTACTTC
CASSYRQGGSGYEQYF
>TRBV11-3|.|.|TRBJ2-1|12
TGTGCCAGCAGCGGGGGGGCCGTTGAGCAGTTCTTC
CASSGGAVEQFF
>TRBV4-3|.|.|TRBJ2-7|16
TGCGCCAGCAGCCAAGGTGCGGCGGAGATCTACGGGGAGCAGTACTTC
CASSQGAAEIYGEQYF
>TRBV6-1|.|TRBD1|TRBJ1-2|15
TGTGCCAGCAGGAGACCGGGACAGGGGGCAGAGGGCTACACCTTC
CASRRPGQGAEGYTF
>TRBV21-1|.|.|TRBJ1-4|17
TGTGCCAGCAGCCCAACAGGGGAGGATCACTGCGGTGAAAAACTGTTTTTT
CASSPTGEDHCGEKLFF
>TRBV28|.|TRBD2|TRBJ2-7|13
TGTGCCAGCCGACTAGCGGGAGGGTACGAGCAGTACTTC
CASRLAGGYEQYF
>TRBV9|.|.|TRBJ1-4|15
TGTGCCAGCAGCGTAGGGGCGTCTTTTAATGAAAAACTGTTTTTT
CASSVGASFNEKLFF
>TRBV7-6|.|TRBD1|TRBJ2-7|14
TGTGCCAGCAGCTTAGAGGGACAGGGCTACGAGCAGTACTTC
CASSLEGQGYEQYF
>TRBV6-6|.|.|TRBJ1-4|15
TGTGCCAGCAGTTACAACCCCCAGACTAATGAAAAACTGTTTTTT
CASSYNPQTNEKLFF
>TRBV6-1|.|TRBD1|TRBJ2-7|17
TGTGCCAGCAGTGAAGCTGGGGGAAGGGGGCGCGGGTACGAGCAGTACTTC
CASSEAGGRGRGYEQYF
>TRBV28|.|.|TRBJ2-7|11
TGTGCCAGCAGTTCAACCTACGAGCAGTACTTC
CASSSTYEQYF
>TRBV29-1|.|TRBD1|TRBJ2-2|14
TGCAGCGTCCCCGGACAGGGGGAGGGCGGGGAGCTGTTTTTT
CSVPGQGEGGELFF
>TRBV10-2|.|.|TRBJ1-2|15
TGCGCCAGCAGACTTGCGGGACGGGGAGGGGATGGCTACACCTTC
CASRLAGRGGDGYTF
>TRBV5-6|.|.|TRBJ2-3|12
TGTGCCAGCAGCTTAGGCGGCGATACGCAGTATTTT
CASSLGGDTQYF
>TRBV28|.|TRBD1|TRBJ2-5|15
TGTGCCAGCAGCGCACCCGGGACAGAACAAGAGACCCAGTACTTC
CASSAPGTEQETQYF